The clone carrying this TCR beta chain occurred once. The sample contains more than one DNA sequence encoding this CDR3. These data are taken from a study of blood T cell repertoires in COVID-19. On the study more broadly: Samples taken during acute and convalescent COVID-19 were collected in the United States, Italy and Spain. T cells, B-cell-depleted T cells, or PBMCs provided the cDNA or gDNA that served as material.

As processed by the authors: Researchers report that nucleated cell counts were estimated from reference gene primer amplification. TCRdb keeps only in-frame clones here, not all; method: immunoSEQ multiplex PCR. V and J calls plus clone size are reproduced from that table; the DNA served to infer D and trimming. The data show under 300,000 clones, around 87% seen once. Per the germline V gene, CDR1 is SGDLS and CDR2 is YYNGEE. The CDR3 is made up of 14 amino acids. With V trimmed by 4 bases and J by 7 bases, 5 bases remained unmatched. The material sequenced was peripheral blood. J is TRBJ1-6 and V is TRBV9, with 7 bases aligning to TRBD1. This clonotype originated in a woman in her 70s with active or convalescent COVID-19. In DNA, the CDR3 is TGTGCCAGCAGCCCCCGACAGGGAAATTCACCCCTCCACTTT. Translated, it gives CASSPRQGNSPLHF.